A single sample is the source of the 31 T cell receptor beta chains below, sequenced in a study of glioma-infiltrating T cells. TCR alpha and beta CDR3 regions were amplified from RNA using iRepertoire nested multiplex PCR. In TCRdb, the multiplex PCR reads were re-called with MiXCR into one record per CDR3 protein. The sample lists approximately 100,000 distinct CDR3 sequences, 25% occurring once. Sample: glioma tissue, nonneoplastic brain tissue, or PBMCs (not recorded which). Receptor source: a human donor with low-grade glioma or glioblastoma, undergoing nonglioma brain surgery, or in good health (not recorded which).

This clonotype was detected a few times. This chain uses TRBV7-2 with TRBJ2-3; D is uncertain. Trimming shortened V by 8 bases and J by 0 bases, and 9 bases separated the two germline ends. CDR3 size: 13 residues. Germline-derived CDR1 and CDR2 are SGHTA and FQGNSA. In nucleotides, the CDR3 is TGTGCCAGCCGAGACTCTAGCACAGATACGCAGTATTTT. Translating gives CASRDSSTDTQYF.

This clonotype was seen ten or more times. The chain couples TRBV3-1 to TRBJ1-5; no clear D gene. Germline V gives CDR1 LGHDT, CDR2 YNNKEL (reference sequence). This CDR3 contains 13 residues. Between the trimmed V and J ends, which lost 4 bases and 4 bases, there was a span of 8 bases. CDR3 sequence (DNA): TGTGCCAGCAGCCCGTTCGGGAATCAGCCCCAGCATTTT. Its protein product is CASSPFGNQPQHF.

This clonotype occurred many times. As DNA, the CDR3 is TGTGCCAGCAGCTTTGGCAATCAGCCCCAGCATTTT. Encoded protein: CASSFGNQPQHF. This sequence joins TRBV7-6 and TRBJ1-5; D gene unclear. The CDR3 spans 12 residues. V was clipped by 3 bases and J by 2 bases, with 2 bases between them. Germline assignment: CDR1 SGHVS and CDR2 FNYEAQ.

This clonotype is a singleton in its sample. This sequence may be a read error, since a much larger clone differs from it by one base. V and J are TRBV19 and TRBJ2-5; D is uncertain. Germline CDR1 is LNHDA and CDR2 is SQIVND (reference sequence). Trimming took off 7 bases at V and 5 bases at J, with 11 bases between the two ends. CDR3 length: 12 amino acids. CDR3 residues: CASIGPWETQYF. The DNA for the CDR3 is TGTGCCAGTATTGGCCCTTGGGAGACCCAGTACTTC.

This clonotype was detected a few times. A much larger clone sits a single nucleotide away, making a read error possible. The rearrangement links TRBV7-3 to TRBJ1-1, with D hard to call. Germline V gene data show CDR1 as SGHTA and CDR2 as FQGTGA. The CDR3 totals 12 residues. The CDR3 sequence: CASSPRSTEALF. The CDR3 DNA is TGTGCCAGCAGCCCAAGATCCACTGAAGCTCTCTTT. The whole variable domain, filled in from reference TRBV7-3 and TRBJ1-1, reads GAGVSQTPSNKVTEKGKYVELRCDPISGHTALYWYRQSLGQGPEFLIYFQGTGAADDSGLPNDRFFAVRPEGSVSTLKIQRTERGDSAVYLCASSPRSTEALFGQGTRLTVV.

Many counts were recorded for this clonotype. The chain joins TRBV29-1 to TRBJ2-3; TRBD2 agrees at 11 bases. The junction had 11 bases not matched to a gene; V was cut back by 6 bases and J by 3 bases. The germline V gene has CDR1 SQVTM and CDR2 ANQGSEA. The CDR3 length is 16 residues. Here the CDR3 reads CSVLAGEGVGTDTQYF. The DNA of the CDR3 is TGCAGCGTACTAGCGGGAGAAGGCGTTGGTACAGATACGCAGTATTTT.

This clonotype has at least ten counts. The V gene is TRBV12-3 or TRBV12-4, the J gene TRBJ1-2, with D hard to call. This CDR3 has 15 amino acids. The V end was cut by 6 bases, the J end by 0 bases, with 14 bases between. CDR3: CASSPGRAANYGYTF. The DNA for the CDR3 is TGTGCCAGCAGCCCAGGTCGGGCAGCTAACTATGGCTACACCTTC.

This clonotype was observed many times. In nucleotides, the CDR3 is TGTGCCAGCAGTTACTCGATAGGGTCCTCCTACAATGAGCAGTTCTTC. Its translation: CASSYSIGSSYNEQFF. The rearrangement uses TRBV6-2 or TRBV6-3 and TRBJ2-1; D not certain. Trimming took 0 bases from V and 0 from J, leaving 9 bases between them. Germline loops: CDR1 MNHEY, CDR2 SVGEGT. This CDR3 has 16 residues.

The V and J genes are TRBV27 and TRBJ2-1; D is possibly TRBD1 (6 bases). Germline CDR1 MNHEY, CDR2 SMNVEV (reference sequence). Trimming left V 0 bases short and J 2 bases short, with 14 bases between. The CDR3 contains 17 residues. CDR3 sequence: CASSLSTLDRPYNEQFF. The CDR3 nucleotides read TGTGCCAGCAGTTTATCAACCCTCGACAGGCCCTACAATGAGCAGTTCTTC.

This clonotype was seen many times. The chain carries TRBV28 and TRBJ1-5; no clear D gene. The CDR3 runs 11 residues. The germline V and J ends were trimmed by 3 bases and 7 bases, with 4 bases remaining between them. CDR1 MDHEN and CDR2 SYDVKM come from the germline V gene. The CDR3 loop reads CASSFIQPQHF. CDR3 nucleotides: TGTGCCAGCAGTTTCATACAGCCCCAGCATTTT.

This clonotype showed up many times. The chain carries TRBV12-3 or TRBV12-4 and TRBJ1-5; D call uncertain. The V end lost 6 bases, the J end lost 0 bases, and 3 bases lay between the germline ends. The CDR3 loop spans 12 amino acids. The CDR3 spells CASSGSNQPQHF. The CDR3 nucleotides read TGTGCCAGCAGCGGTAGCAATCAGCCCCAGCATTTT.

There are many counts of this clonotype. V and J are TRBV6-1 and TRBJ2-7; unclear D gene. This CDR3 contains 14 residues. Germline V gives CDR1 MNHNS, CDR2 SASEGT. Trimming took off 6 bases at V and 4 bases at J, with 16 bases between the two ends. The DNA for the CDR3 is TGTGCCAGCAGCGACCGCCTAACCTATTACGAGCAGTACTTC. As protein: CASSDRLTYYEQYF.

The genes are TRBV29-1 and TRBJ2-7; D is uncertain. The germline V and J ends were trimmed by 0 bases and 0 bases, with 3 bases remaining between them. The CDR3 consists of 12 residues. The germline V gene encodes CDR1 SQVTM and CDR2 ANQGSEA. The CDR3 DNA reads as TGCAGCGTTGAAGAGAACTCCTACGAGCAGTACTTC. Its translation is CSVEENSYEQYF.

Concerning this clonotype itself: Being one base from a much bigger clone, this may be a read error. The chain links TRBV29-1 to TRBJ2-2; 9 nucleotides line up with TRBD2. Germline CDR1 and CDR2: SQVTM and ANQGSEA. The CDR3 is 14 residues long. The CDR3 protein is CSVEERGGLGEQFF. DNA for the CDR3: TGCAGCGTTGAAGAGCGGGGGGGCCTCGGGGAGCAGTTTTTT.

The V call is TRBV6-2 or TRBV6-3, the J call TRBJ2-7; 11 bases are a match to TRBD1. Germline-derived CDR1 and CDR2 are MNHEY and SVGEGT. The CDR3 runs to 16 residues. Unmatched junction bases numbered 8, after V lost 2 bases and J lost 5 bases. CDR3 DNA sequence: TGTGCCAGCAGTTACCCGGACAGGGGGCTTGGGAACGAGCAGTACTTC. This gives the protein CASSYPDRGLGNEQYF.

In this sample, this clonotype turned up many times. V usage is TRBV5-1 and J usage is TRBJ1-5, with D maybe TRBD1 (5 bases). CDR3 size: 13 residues. In germline, CDR1 is SGHRS, CDR2 YFSETQ. Trimming left V 5 bases short and J 11 bases short, with 17 bases between. Here the CDR3 DNA reads TGCGCCAGCAGGCCGGGGTTTGGGGGTACCCAGCATTTT. This codes for CASRPGFGGTQHF.

The sample holds many counts of this clonotype. The V gene is TRBV27, the J gene TRBJ2-3, with 9 bases matching TRBD1. Germline trimming cut 4 bases from V and 1 base from J; bases unmatched to any gene: 12. The CDR3 runs to 18 residues. Germline V CDR1 and CDR2: MNHEY, SMNVEV (reference sequence). In DNA form, the CDR3 reads TGTGCCAGCAGTTGGGGACAGGGTGACTACTCCGGCACAGATACGCAGTATTTT. Its translation: CASSWGQGDYSGTDTQYF.

As for this clonotype: A much larger clone lies a single base off, so this may be a read error. The rearrangement joins TRBV24-1 to TRBJ2-5; 11 nucleotides match TRBD1. CDR1 is KGHDR and CDR2 is SFDVKD in the germline V gene. This CDR3 has 17 residues. With 3 bases clipped from V and 9 bases from J, the junction kept 14 bases outside the gene matches. CDR3 in DNA: TGTGCCACCAGTGATGGGACAGGGGGGAGGATAAGGGAGGCCCAGTACTTC. Its translation: CATSDGTGGRIREAQYF.

Of note for this clonotype: This could be a read error, since a much larger clone is one nucleotide away. J is TRBJ2-7 and V is TRBV28, with a possible D match to TRBD2 (6 bases). This CDR3 is built from 13 residues. Germline lookup yields CDR1 MDHEN and CDR2 SYDVKM. The CDR3 is CGVGSTISYEQYF. As DNA, the CDR3 is TGCGGGGTCGGGAGCACTATTTCCTACGAGCAGTACTTC.

This clonotype appeared many times. The V call is TRBV7-9, the J call TRBJ2-1; tentatively, D is TRBD1 (6 bases). The V end lost 5 bases, the J end lost 10 bases, and 15 bases lay between the germline ends. CDR1 and CDR2 (germline): SEHNR, FQNEAQ (reference sequence). The CDR3 length is 13 residues. The CDR3 loop reads CASSPNAGTEQFF. DNA for the CDR3: TGTGCCAGCAGCCCCAATGCCGGGACAGAGCAGTTCTTC.

This chain connects TRBV29-1 to TRBJ2-3; possible D gene TRBD2, 5 bases. CDR1 and CDR2 (germline): SQVTM, ANQGSEA. CDR3 length: 12 residues. Between the trimmed V and J ends, which lost 8 bases and 3 bases, there was a span of 12 bases. CDR3 in amino acids: CSPGIATDTQYF. The CDR3 DNA reads as TGCAGCCCGGGAATAGCGACAGATACGCAGTATTTT.

A few counts support this clonotype. The chain has TRBV11-1 and TRBJ2-7; D not resolved. The CDR3 runs 13 residues. V was cut by 0 bases and J by 6 bases, with 9 bases left in between. Germline-derived CDR1 and CDR2 are SGHAT and FQDESV (reference sequence). This CDR3 is CASSLADSTEQYF. The DNA for the CDR3 is TGTGCCAGCAGCTTAGCGGATTCGACCGAGCAGTACTTC. The variable domain in full, with the rest retrieved from reference TRBV11-1 and TRBJ2-7, is EAEVAQSPRYKITEKSQAVAFWCDPISGHATLYWYRQILGQGPELLVQFQDESVVDDSQLPKDRFSAERLKGVDSTLKIQPAELGDSAMYLCASSLADSTEQYFGPGTRLTVT.

This clonotype was recorded a few times. The rearrangement uses TRBV3-1 and TRBJ2-1; tentatively, D is TRBD2 (5 bases). This CDR3 region has 17 residues. Trimming shortened V by 0 bases and J by 5 bases, and 17 bases separated the two germline ends. Per germline, CDR1 LGHDT and CDR2 YNNKEL (reference sequence). The CDR3 bases are TGTGCCAGCAGCCAAGAAGGGAGCCTCAACGCCAACAATGAGCAGTTCTTC. Encoded protein: CASSQEGSLNANNEQFF.

This clonotype was counted at least ten times. The genes are TRBV4-1 and TRBJ2-1, with 8 bases matching TRBD2. This CDR3 is 17 amino acids long. After removal of 2 bases from V and 1 base from J, the junction contained 7 bases not matched to a gene. CDR1 and CDR2 (germline): MGHRA, YSYEKL. For the CDR3, the DNA is TGCGCCAGCAGCCAAAGAGGAGCGGGAGCGTCCTACAATGAGCAGTTCTTC. Protein: CASSQRGAGASYNEQFF.

The chain links TRBV27 to TRBJ2-1; D gene uncertain. V lost 5 bases to trimming and J lost 5 bases, with 7 bases between them. Germline lookup yields CDR1 MNHEY and CDR2 SMNVEV (reference sequence). The CDR3 contains 12 residues. CDR3 nucleotide sequence: TGTGCCAGCAGTCCCTGGGACAATGAGCAGTTCTTC. It translates to CASSPWDNEQFF.

The sample holds one count of this clonotype. As DNA, the CDR3 is TGTGCCAGCAGTTCTGGTTCGGGACTCACTGAAGCTTTCTTT. Translated: CASSSGSGLTEAFF. The gene calls are TRBV7-6 and TRBJ1-1; possibly TRBD1 for D (5 bases). The CDR3 totals 14 residues. Trimming took 6 bases from V and 4 from J, leaving 15 bases between them. CDR1 and CDR2 from the germline V gene are SGHVS and FNYEAQ.

The table lists this clonotype with many counts. The chain uses TRBV28 and TRBJ2-7, with D possibly TRBD1 on 6 matching bases. The CDR3 has 15 residues. Germline values: CDR1 MDHEN, CDR2 SYDVKM. V was pared by 5 bases and J by 2 bases, with 16 bases between. Here the CDR3 reads CASSPTGLFTYEQYF. In DNA, the CDR3 is TGTGCCAGCAGTCCGACAGGTCTTTTCACCTACGAGCAGTACTTC.

The chain has TRBV7-9 and TRBJ2-3; 10 bases are shared with TRBD1. V trimming: 5 bases; J trimming: 2 bases; junction bases outside the gene matches: 7. This CDR3 comprises 16 residues. The V gene's germline CDR1 is SEHNR and CDR2 FQNEAQ (reference sequence). CDR3 sequence (DNA): TGTGCCAGCAGCCCTCGACAGGGGGCTGACACAGATACGCAGTATTTT. Translation gives CASSPRQGADTDTQYF.

This chain links TRBV19 with TRBJ2-3; TRBD2 aligns across 7 bases. The CDR3 covers 15 residues. Germline-derived CDR1 and CDR2 are LNHDA and SQIVND (reference sequence). The J segment lost 1 base and the V segment lost 3 bases, leaving 4 bases of the junction unmatched. CDR3 sequence: CASSIGGGGTDTQYF. The CDR3, as DNA: TGTGCCAGTAGTATCGGTGGGGGGGGCACAGATACGCAGTATTTT.

This clonotype has at least ten counts. This sequence joins TRBV28 and TRBJ2-5; 8 positions match TRBD1. Germline V gene lookup returns CDR1 MDHEN and CDR2 SYDVKM. The CDR3 is made up of 15 amino acids. V was clipped by 3 bases and J by 2 bases; unmatched bases: 5. CDR3 nucleotide sequence: TGTGCCAGCAGTTTCGGGCAGGGGGCACAAGAGACCCAGTACTTC. Protein sequence: CASSFGQGAQETQYF.

Remarks on this clonotype: A much larger clone sits a single nucleotide away, making a read error possible. The chain joins TRBV7-9 to TRBJ2-7, with D perhaps matching TRBD2 (6 bases). With 8 bases removed from V and 7 bases from J, the gap between germline ends came to 24 bases. This CDR3 is built from 15 residues. CDR1 and CDR2 (germline): SEHNR, FQNEAQ (reference sequence). In DNA form, the CDR3 reads TGTGCCAGCTCCGATTCCGGGACTTCCCCTAATGAGCAGTACTTC. This gives the protein CASSDSGTSPNEQYF. Full variable domain (remainder filled in from reference TRBV7-9 and TRBJ2-7): DTGVSQNPRHKITKRGQNVTFRCDPISEHNRLYWYRQTLGQGPEFLTYFQNEAQLEKSRLLSDRFSAERPKGSFSTLEIQRTEQGDSAMYLCASSDSGTSPNEQYFGPGTRLTVT.